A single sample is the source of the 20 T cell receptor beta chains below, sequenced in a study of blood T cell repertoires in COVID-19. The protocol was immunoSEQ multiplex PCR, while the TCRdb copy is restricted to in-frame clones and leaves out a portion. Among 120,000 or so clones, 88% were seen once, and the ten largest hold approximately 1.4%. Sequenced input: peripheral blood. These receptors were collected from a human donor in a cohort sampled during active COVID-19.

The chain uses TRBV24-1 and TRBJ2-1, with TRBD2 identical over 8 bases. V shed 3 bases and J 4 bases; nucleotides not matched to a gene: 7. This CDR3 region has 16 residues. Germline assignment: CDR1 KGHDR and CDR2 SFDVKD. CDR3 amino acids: CATSDPLAGTYNEQFF. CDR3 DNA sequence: TGTGCCACCAGTGATCCCCTAGCGGGCACATACAATGAGCAGTTCTTC.

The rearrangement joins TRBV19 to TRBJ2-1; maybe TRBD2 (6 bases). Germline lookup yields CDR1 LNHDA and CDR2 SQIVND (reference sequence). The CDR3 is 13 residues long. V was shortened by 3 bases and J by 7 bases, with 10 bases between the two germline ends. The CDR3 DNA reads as TGTGCCAGTAGTATTGGGGGGTGGAATGAGCAGTTCTTC. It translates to CASSIGGWNEQFF.

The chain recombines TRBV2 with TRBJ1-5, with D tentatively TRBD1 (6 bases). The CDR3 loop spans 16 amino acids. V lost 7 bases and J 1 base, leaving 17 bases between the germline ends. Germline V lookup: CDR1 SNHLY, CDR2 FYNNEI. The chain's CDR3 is CASMVDRTRSNQPQHF. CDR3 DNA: TGTGCCAGCATGGTAGACAGGACACGGAGCAATCAGCCCCAGCATTTT.

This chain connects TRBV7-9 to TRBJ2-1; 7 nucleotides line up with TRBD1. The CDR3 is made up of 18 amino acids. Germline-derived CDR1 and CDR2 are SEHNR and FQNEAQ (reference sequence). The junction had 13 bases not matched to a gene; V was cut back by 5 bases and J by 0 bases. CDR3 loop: CASSDPGRGWSSYNEQFF. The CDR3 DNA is TGTGCCAGCAGCGATCCTGGCAGGGGGTGGAGCTCCTACAATGAGCAGTTCTTC.

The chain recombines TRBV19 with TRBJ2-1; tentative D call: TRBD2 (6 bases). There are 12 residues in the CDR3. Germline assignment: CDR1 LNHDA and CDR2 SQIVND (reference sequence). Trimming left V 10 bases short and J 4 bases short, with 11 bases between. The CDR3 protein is CATLSGYNEQFF. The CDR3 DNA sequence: TGTGCCACCCTTAGCGGTTACAATGAGCAGTTCTTC.

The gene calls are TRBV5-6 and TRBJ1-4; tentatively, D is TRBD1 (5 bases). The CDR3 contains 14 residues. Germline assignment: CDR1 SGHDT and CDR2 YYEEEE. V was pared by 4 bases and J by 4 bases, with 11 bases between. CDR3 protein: CASSVDTNNEKLFF. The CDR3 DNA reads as TGTGCCAGCAGCGTGGACACGAATAATGAAAAACTGTTTTTT.

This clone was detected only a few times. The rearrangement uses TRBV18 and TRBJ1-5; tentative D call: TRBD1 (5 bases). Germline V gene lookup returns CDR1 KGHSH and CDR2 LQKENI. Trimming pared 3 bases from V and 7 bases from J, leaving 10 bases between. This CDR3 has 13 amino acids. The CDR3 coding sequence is TGTGCCAGCTCACCTGCGGGGGAACAGCCCCAGCATTTT. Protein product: CASSPAGEQPQHF.

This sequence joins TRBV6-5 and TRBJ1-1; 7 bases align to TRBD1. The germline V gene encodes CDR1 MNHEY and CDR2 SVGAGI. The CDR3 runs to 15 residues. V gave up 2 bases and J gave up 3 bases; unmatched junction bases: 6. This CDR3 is CASSYPSTGYTEAFF. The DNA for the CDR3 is TGTGCCAGCAGTTACCCATCGACAGGGTACACTGAAGCTTTCTTT.

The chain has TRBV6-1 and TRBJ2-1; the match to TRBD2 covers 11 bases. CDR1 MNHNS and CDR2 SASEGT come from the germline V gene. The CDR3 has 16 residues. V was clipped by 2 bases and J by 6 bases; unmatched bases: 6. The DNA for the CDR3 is TGTGCCAGCAGTGAAAGGGGGGGACTAGCGGTCAATGAGCAGTTCTTC. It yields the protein CASSERGGLAVNEQFF.

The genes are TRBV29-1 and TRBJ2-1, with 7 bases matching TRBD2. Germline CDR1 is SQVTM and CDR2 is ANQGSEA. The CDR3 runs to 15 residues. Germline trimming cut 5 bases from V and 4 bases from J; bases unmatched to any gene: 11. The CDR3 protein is CSVKVGGSLYNEQFF. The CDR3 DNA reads TGCAGCGTTAAGGTTGGCGGGAGCTTATACAATGAGCAGTTCTTC.

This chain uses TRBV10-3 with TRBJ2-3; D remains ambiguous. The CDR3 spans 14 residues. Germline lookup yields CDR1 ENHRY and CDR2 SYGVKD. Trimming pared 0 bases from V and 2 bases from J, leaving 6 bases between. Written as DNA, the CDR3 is TGTGCCATCAGTGAGTCGTCACACACAGATACGCAGTATTTT. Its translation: CAISESSHTDTQYF.

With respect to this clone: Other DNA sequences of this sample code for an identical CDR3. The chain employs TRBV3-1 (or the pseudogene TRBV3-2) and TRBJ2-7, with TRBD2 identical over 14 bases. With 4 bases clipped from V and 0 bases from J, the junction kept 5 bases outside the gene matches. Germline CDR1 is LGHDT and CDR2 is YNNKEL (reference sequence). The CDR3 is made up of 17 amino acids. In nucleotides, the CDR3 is TGTGCCAGCAGCCCGAGGACTAGCGGGAGGAGCTCCTACGAGCAGTACTTC. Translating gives CASSPRTSGRSSYEQYF.

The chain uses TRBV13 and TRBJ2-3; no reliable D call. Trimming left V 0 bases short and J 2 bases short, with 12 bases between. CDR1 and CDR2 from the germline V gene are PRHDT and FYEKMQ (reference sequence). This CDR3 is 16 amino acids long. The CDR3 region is CASSLGGALYTDTQYF. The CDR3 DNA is TGTGCCAGCAGCTTAGGAGGAGCTCTTTACACAGATACGCAGTATTTT. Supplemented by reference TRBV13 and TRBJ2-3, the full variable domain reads AAGVIQSPRHLIKEKRETATLKCYPIPRHDTVYWYQQGPGQDPQFLISFYEKMQSDKGSIPDRFSAQQFSDYHSELNMSSLELGDSALYFCASSLGGALYTDTQYFGPGTRLTVL.

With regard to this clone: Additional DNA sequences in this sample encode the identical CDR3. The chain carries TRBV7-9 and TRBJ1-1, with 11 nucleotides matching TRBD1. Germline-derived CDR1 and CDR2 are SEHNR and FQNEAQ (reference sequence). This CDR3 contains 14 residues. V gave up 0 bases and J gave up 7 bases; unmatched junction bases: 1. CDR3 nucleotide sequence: TGTGCCAGCAGCTTAGCTGGGACAGGGGGTGAAGCTTTCTTT. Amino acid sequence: CASSLAGTGGEAFF.

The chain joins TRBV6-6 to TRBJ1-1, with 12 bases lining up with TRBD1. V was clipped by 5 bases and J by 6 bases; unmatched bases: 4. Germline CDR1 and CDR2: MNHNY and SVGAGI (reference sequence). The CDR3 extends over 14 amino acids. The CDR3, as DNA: TGTGCCAGCAGTCGGGGACAGGGGGCTGCTGAAGCTTTCTTT. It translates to CASSRGQGAAEAFF.

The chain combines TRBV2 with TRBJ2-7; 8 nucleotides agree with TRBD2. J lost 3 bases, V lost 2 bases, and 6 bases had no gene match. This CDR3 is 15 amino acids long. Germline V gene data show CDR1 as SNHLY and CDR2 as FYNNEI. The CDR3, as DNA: TGTGCCAGCAGTGAACGGAGCGGGAGCAGCTACGAGCAGTACTTC. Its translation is CASSERSGSSYEQYF.

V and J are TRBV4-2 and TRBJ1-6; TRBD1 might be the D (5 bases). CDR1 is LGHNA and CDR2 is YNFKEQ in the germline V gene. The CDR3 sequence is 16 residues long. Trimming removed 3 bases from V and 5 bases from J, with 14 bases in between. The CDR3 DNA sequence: TGTGCCAGCAGCCAGGGTGTAGGGGTCAATAATTCACCCCTCCACTTT. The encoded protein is CASSQGVGVNNSPLHF.

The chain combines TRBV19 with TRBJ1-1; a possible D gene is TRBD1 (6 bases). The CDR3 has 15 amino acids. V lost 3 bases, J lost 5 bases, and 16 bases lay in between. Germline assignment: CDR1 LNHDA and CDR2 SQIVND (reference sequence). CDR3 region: CASSIEGGRDTEAFF. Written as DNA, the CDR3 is TGTGCCAGTAGTATTGAGGGGGGGCGAGATACTGAAGCTTTCTTT. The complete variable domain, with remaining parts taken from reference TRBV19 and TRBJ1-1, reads DGGITQSPKYLFRKEGQNVTLSCEQNLNHDAMYWYRQDPGQGLRLIYYSQIVNDFQKGDIAEGYSVSREKKESFPLTVTSAQKNPTAFYLCASSIEGGRDTEAFFGQGTRLTVV.

CDR3: CASARAGSTDTQYF. The CDR3 nucleotides are TGTGCCAGCGCGAGGGCAGGTTCCACAGATACGCAGTATTTT. The rearrangement uses TRBV25-1 and TRBJ2-3; possibly TRBD2 for D (5 bases). From germline, CDR1 is MGHDK and CDR2 SYGVNS. This CDR3 has 14 residues. V was trimmed by 8 bases and J by 2 bases, leaving 14 bases between them.

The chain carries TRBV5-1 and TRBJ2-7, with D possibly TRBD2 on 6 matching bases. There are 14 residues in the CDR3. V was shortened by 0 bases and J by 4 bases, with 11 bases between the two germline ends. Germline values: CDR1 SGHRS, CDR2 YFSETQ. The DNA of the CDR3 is TGCGCCAGCAGCTTGGGGAGGGGCATGTACGAGCAGTACTTC. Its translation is CASSLGRGMYEQYF.